The present T cell receptor (beta chain) was sequenced within a study of shared clonotypes between healthy human individuals. Notes on this clone: As yet, its antigen is unknown.

General study findings and limits: Among four donors, roughly 5% of naive CD4 clonotypes were found in common. Among non-shared clonotypes, generation probabilities were lower than among those shared by all four donors.

Clones were sequenced by immunoSEQ multiplex PCR, and TCRdb holds only the in-frame ones, with some missing. The data contain roughly 850,000 clones, approximately 96% of them singletons. Terminally differentiated effector memory CD45RA+ cells were left out of the naive CD8 fraction, which was CD45RO-negative and positively selected for CCR7. There are 16 residues in the CDR3. Trimming cost V 4 bases and J 2 bases; bases outside gene matches: 4. In germline, CDR1 is SGHRS, CDR2 YFSETQ. The clonotype was recovered from a man aged 25 to 40 in good health. The chain joins TRBV5-1 to TRBJ2-3; 13 bases fit TRBD2. Sequencing used naive CD8+ T cells sorted from blood. CDR3 sequence (DNA): TGCGCCAGCAGCCTGGGACTAGCGGGGTTCACAGATACGCAGTATTTT. It codes for CASSLGLAGFTDTQYF.